This T cell receptor (beta chain) was sequenced in a study of cytomegalovirus exposure and HLA in healthy donors. Study-level points and caveats: When analyzed later, the rates of TCR association showed variation by HLA locus, with DRB1 the most and HLA-C the fewest.

PCR was performed using 60 Vbeta and 13 Jbeta primers. Measured with immunoSEQ multiplex PCR; TCRdb has only the in-frame clones, and not every one. This table has around 180,000 clones, about four fifths appearing once. Comment on this clone: Its antigen is unidentified.

CDR1 KGHSH and CDR2 LQKENI come from the germline V gene. V lost 6 bases to trimming and J lost 0 bases, with 10 bases between them. The CDR3 contains 14 residues. This TCR came from a woman aged 40 to 50 in good health and CMV-seronegative. Sequenced material: PBMCs. The chain recombines TRBV18 with TRBJ2-3; perhaps TRBD2 as D (5 bases). CDR3 nucleotides: TGTGCCAGCTCCGACTACCCGAGCACAGATACGCAGTATTTT. This sequence encodes CASSDYPSTDTQYF.